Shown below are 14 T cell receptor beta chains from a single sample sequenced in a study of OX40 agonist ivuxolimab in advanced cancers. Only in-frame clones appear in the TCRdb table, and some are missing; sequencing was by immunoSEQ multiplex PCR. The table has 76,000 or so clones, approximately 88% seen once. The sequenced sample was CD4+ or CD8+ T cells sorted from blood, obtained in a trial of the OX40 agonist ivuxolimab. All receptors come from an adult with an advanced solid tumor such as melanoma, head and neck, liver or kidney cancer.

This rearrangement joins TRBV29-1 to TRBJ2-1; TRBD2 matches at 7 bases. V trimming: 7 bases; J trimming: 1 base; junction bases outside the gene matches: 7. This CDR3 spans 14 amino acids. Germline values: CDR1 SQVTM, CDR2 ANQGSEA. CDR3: CSALRETSYNEQFF. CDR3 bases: TGCAGCGCCCTGCGGGAGACGTCCTACAATGAGCAGTTCTTC.

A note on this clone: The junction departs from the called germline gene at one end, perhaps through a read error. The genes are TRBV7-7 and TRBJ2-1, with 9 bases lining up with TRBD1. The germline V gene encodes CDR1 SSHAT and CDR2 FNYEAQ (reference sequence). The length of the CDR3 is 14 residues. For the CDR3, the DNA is TGTGCTAGCAGCCCCGGGACAGGGAGGGATGAGCAGTTCTTC. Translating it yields CASSPGTGRDEQFF.

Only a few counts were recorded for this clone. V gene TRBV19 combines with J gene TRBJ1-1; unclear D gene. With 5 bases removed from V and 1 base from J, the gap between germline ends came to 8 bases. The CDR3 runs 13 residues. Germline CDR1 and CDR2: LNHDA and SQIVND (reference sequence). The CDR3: CASSLTANTEAFF. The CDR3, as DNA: TGTGCCAGTAGTTTAACAGCGAACACTGAAGCTTTCTTT. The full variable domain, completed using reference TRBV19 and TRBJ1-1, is DGGITQSPKYLFRKEGQNVTLSCEQNLNHDAMYWYRQDPGQGLRLIYYSQIVNDFQKGDIAEGYSVSREKKESFPLTVTSAQKNPTAFYLCASSLTANTEAFFGQGTRLTVV.

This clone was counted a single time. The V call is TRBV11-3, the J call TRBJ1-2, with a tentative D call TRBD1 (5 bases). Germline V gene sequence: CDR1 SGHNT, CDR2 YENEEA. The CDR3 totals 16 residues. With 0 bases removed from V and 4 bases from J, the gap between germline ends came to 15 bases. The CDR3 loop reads CASSLEGRGGRYGYTF. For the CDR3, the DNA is TGTGCCAGCAGCTTAGAGGGTCGCGGGGGACGCTATGGCTACACCTTC.

The CDR3 reads CASSVLAGGKETQYF. The CDR3 bases are TGCGCCAGCAGTGTACTAGCGGGAGGAAAAGAGACCCAGTACTTC. This chain connects TRBV10-1 to TRBJ2-5; 12 bases line up with TRBD2. This CDR3 is 15 amino acids long. CDR1 is WNHNN, CDR2 SYGVQD, per germline (reference sequence). With V trimmed by 4 bases and J by 3 bases, 3 bases remained unmatched.

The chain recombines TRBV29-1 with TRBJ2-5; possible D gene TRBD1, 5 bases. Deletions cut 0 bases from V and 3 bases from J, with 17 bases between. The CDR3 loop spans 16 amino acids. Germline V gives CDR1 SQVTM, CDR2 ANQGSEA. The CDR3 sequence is CSVEDLVVIGEETQYF. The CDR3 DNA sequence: TGCAGCGTTGAAGATCTTGTGGTGATAGGGGAAGAGACCCAGTACTTC. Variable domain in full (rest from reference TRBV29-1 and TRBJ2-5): SAVISQKPSRDICQRGTSLTIQCQVDSQVTMMFWYRQQPGQSLTLIATANQGSEATYESGFVIDKFPISRPNLTFSTLTVSNMSPEDSSIYLCSVEDLVVIGEETQYFGPGTRLLVL.

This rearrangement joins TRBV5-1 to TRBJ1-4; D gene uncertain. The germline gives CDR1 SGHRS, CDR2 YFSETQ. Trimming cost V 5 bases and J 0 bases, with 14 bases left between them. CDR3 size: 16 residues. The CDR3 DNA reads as TGCGCCAGCAGGGCAGGTTGGATTCCAACTAATGAAAAACTGTTTTTT. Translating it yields CASRAGWIPTNEKLFF. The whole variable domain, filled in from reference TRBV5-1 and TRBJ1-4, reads KAGVTQTPRYLIKTRGQQVTLSCSPISGHRSVSWYQQTPGQGLQFLFEYFSETQRNKGNFPGRFSGRQFSNSRSEMNVSTLELGDSALYLCASRAGWIPTNEKLFFGSGTQLSVL.

This chain's CDR3 is CASRFIGSGNTIYF. In DNA, the CDR3 is TGTGCCAGCAGATTCATAGGCTCTGGAAACACCATATATTTT. The J gene is TRBJ1-3, the V gene TRBV6-1, with unresolved D. Germline loops: CDR1 MNHNS, CDR2 SASEGT. The CDR3 sequence is 14 residues long. The V end was cut by 6 bases, the J end by 0 bases, with 9 bases between.

The CDR3 here is CASSKGQGHYGYTF. CDR3 coding DNA: TGTGCCAGCAGTAAGGGACAGGGACACTATGGCTACACCTTC. The chain carries TRBV6-4 and TRBJ1-2, with 9 positions matching TRBD1. Germline CDR1 reads MRHNA; CDR2 reads SNTAGT. Unmatched junction bases numbered 4, after V lost 5 bases and J lost 3 bases. This CDR3 is built from 14 residues.

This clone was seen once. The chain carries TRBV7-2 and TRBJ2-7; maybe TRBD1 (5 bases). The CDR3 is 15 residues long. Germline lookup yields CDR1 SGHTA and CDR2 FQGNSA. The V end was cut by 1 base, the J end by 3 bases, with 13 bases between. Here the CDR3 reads CASSLGGSAYYEQYF. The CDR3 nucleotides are TGTGCCAGCAGCTTAGGGGGCAGCGCCTACTACGAGCAGTACTTC.

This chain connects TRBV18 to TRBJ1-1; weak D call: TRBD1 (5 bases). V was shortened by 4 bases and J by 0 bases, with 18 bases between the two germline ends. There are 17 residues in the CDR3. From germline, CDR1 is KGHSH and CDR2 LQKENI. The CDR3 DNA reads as TGTGCCAGCTCACAAACGCCTGGGGGGGTGATGAACACTGAAGCTTTCTTT. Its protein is CASSQTPGGVMNTEAFF.

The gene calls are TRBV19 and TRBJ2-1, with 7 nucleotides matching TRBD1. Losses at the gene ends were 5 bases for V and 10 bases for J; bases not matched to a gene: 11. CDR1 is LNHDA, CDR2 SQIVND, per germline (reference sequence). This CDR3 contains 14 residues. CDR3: CASSHRQGRWEQFF. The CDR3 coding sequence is TGTGCCAGTAGTCATCGACAGGGACGGTGGGAGCAGTTCTTC. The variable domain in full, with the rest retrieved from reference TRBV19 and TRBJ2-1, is DGGITQSPKYLFRKEGQNVTLSCEQNLNHDAMYWYRQDPGQGLRLIYYSQIVNDFQKGDIAEGYSVSREKKESFPLTVTSAQKNPTAFYLCASSHRQGRWEQFFGPGTRLTVL.

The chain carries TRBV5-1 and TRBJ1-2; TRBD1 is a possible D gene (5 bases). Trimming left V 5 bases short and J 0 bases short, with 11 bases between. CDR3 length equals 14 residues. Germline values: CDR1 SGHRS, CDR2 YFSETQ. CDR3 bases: TGCGCCAGCAGTTCGGACAACGCTAACTATGGCTACACCTTC. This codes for CASSSDNANYGYTF.

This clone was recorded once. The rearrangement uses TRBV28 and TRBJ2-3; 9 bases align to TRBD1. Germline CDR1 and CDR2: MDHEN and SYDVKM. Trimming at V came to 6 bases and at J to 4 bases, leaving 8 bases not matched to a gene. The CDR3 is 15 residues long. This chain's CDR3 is CASSLGQGSSDTQYF. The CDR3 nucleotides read TGTGCCAGCAGCCTGGGACAGGGTTCTTCAGATACGCAGTATTTT. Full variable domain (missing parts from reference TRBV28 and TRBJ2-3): DVKVTQSSRYLVKRTGEKVFLECVQDMDHENMFWYRQDPGLGLRLIYFSYDVKMKEKGDIPEGYSVSREKKERFSLILESASTNQTSMYLCASSLGQGSSDTQYFGPGTRLTVL.